The TCR beta chain described here comes from a study of OX40 agonist ivuxolimab in advanced cancers. Study in general: The study gave patients intravenous ivuxolimab at 0.01 to 10 mg/kg every 2 weeks. Of mixed ages from 23 to 79 and averaging approximately 60 years, the group was almost 85% male.

This clone was picked up one time. The antigen is undetermined. General observations from the study: Expanded clones belonging to CD8+ T cells outnumbered, on average, those of CD4+.

CDR1 and CDR2 (germline): SGHTA, FQGNSA. CDR3 length: 16 residues. Trimming stripped 0 bases from V and 0 bases from J, with 9 bases between. Measured with immunoSEQ multiplex PCR; TCRdb has only the in-frame clones, and not every one. Altogether just over 95,000 clones are present, around 91% being singletons, with the ten largest covering more than 0.15%. Sequences were derived from CD4+ or CD8+ T cells sorted from blood, sampled in a trial of the OX40 agonist ivuxolimab. The source is an adult with an advanced solid tumor such as melanoma, head and neck, liver or kidney cancer. V is TRBV7-2 and J is TRBJ1-5; D not certain. This CDR3 reads CASSLASSISNQPQHF. The DNA of the CDR3 is TGTGCCAGCAGCTTAGCGTCCAGTATTAGCAATCAGCCCCAGCATTTT.